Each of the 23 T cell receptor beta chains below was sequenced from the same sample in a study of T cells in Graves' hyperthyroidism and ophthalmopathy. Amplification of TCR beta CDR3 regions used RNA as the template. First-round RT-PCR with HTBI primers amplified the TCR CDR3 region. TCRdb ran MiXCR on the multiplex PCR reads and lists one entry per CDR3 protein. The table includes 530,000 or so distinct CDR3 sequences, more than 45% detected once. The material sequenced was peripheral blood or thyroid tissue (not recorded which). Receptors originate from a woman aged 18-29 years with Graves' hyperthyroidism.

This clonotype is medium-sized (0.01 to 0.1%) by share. The CDR3 coding sequence is TGCAGCGTTGGTGTACAGGGATGGGACGAGCAGTACTTC. This gives the protein CSVGVQGWDEQYF. This sequence joins TRBV29-1 and TRBJ2-7; D is possibly TRBD1 (6 bases). This CDR3 comprises 13 residues. The germline V and J ends were trimmed by 4 bases and 5 bases, with 15 bases remaining between them. Germline V gives CDR1 SQVTM, CDR2 ANQGSEA.

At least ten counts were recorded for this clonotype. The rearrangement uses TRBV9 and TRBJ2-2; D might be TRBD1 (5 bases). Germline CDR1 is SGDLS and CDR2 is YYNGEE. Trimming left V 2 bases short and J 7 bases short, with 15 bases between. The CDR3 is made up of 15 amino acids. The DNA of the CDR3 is TGTGCCAGCAGCGTCGCGCAGGGAAACGGCGGGGAGCTGTTTTTT. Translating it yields CASSVAQGNGGELFF.

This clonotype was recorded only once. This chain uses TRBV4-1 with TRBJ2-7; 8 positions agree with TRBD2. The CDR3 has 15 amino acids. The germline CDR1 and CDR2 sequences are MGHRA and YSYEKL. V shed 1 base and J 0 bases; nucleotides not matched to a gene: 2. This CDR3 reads CASSQAGTSSYEQYF. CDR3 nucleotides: TGCGCCAGCAGCCAAGCGGGGACTAGCTCCTACGAGCAGTACTTC.

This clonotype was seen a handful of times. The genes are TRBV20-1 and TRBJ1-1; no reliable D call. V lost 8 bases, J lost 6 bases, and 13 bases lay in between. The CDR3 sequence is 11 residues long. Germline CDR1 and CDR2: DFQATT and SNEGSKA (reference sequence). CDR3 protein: CSFNVGAEAFF. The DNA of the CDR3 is TGCAGTTTTAACGTGGGCGCTGAAGCTTTCTTT.

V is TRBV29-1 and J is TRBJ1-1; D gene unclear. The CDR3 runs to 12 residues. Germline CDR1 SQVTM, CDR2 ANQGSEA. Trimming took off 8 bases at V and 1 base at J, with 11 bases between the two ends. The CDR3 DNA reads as TGCAGCTTAGGACGGCAGAACACTGAAGCTTTCTTT. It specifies CSLGRQNTEAFF.

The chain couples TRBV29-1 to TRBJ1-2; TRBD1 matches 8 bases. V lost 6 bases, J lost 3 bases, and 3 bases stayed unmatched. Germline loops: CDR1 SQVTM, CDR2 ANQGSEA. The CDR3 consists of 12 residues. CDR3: CSVNRGDYGYTF. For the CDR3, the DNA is TGCAGCGTAAACAGGGGGGACTATGGCTACACCTTC. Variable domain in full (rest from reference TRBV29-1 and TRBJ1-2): SAVISQKPSRDICQRGTSLTIQCQVDSQVTMMFWYRQQPGQSLTLIATANQGSEATYESGFVIDKFPISRPNLTFSTLTVSNMSPEDSSIYLCSVNRGDYGYTFGSGTRLTVV.

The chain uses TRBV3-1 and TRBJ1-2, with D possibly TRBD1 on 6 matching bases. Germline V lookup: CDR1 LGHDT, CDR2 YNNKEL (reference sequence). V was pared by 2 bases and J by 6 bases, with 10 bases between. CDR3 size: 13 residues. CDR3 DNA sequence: TGTGCCAGCAGCCAAAAGGGGGGGCATGGCTACACCTTC. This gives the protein CASSQKGGHGYTF.

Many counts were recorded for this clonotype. The CDR3 spells CASSLYTGMDTEAFF. CDR3 DNA: TGTGCCAGCAGCTTGTATACAGGGATGGACACTGAAGCTTTCTTT. The chain employs TRBV5-6 and TRBJ1-1, with TRBD1 as a possible D gene (6 bases). Per germline, CDR1 SGHDT and CDR2 YYEEEE. CDR3 length: 15 amino acids. The V gene lost 1 base and the J gene lost 3 bases, with 13 bases spanning the gap.

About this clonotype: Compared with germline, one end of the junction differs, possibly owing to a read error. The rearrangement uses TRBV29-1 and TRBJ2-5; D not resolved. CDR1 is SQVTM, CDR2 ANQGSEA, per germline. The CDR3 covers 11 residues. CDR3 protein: CSVDLSQWVFF. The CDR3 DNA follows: TGCAGCGTTGATTTGTCCCAGTGGGTGTTCTTC.

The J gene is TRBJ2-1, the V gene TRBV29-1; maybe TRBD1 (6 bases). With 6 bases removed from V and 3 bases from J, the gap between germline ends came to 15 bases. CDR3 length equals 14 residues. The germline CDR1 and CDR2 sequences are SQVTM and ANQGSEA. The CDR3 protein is CSVTGHANYNEQFF. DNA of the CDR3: TGCAGCGTCACGGGACACGCGAACTACAATGAGCAGTTCTTC.

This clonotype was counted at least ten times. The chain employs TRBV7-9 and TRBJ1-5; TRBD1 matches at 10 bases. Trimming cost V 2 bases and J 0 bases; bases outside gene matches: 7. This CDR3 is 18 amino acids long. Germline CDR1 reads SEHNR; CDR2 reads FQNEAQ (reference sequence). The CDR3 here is CASSLWGQGTYSNQPQHF. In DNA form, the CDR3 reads TGTGCCAGCAGCTTATGGGGACAGGGGACTTATAGCAATCAGCCCCAGCATTTT.

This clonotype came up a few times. This chain's CDR3 is CASSYSEAPAYEQYF. CDR3 nucleotides: TGTGCCAGCAGTTACTCGGAAGCTCCCGCCTACGAGCAGTACTTC. This chain joins TRBV6-5 and TRBJ2-7; D gene unclear. This CDR3 is built from 15 residues. The V end was cut by 0 bases, the J end by 2 bases, with 11 bases between. Germline assignment: CDR1 MNHEY and CDR2 SVGAGI.

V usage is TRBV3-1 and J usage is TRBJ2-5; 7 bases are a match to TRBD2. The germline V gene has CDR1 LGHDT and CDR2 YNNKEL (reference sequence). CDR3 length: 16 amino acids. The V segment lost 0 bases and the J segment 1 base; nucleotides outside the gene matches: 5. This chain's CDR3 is CASSQDGGGSQETQYF. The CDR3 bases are TGTGCCAGCAGCCAAGATGGAGGCGGGAGCCAAGAGACCCAGTACTTC.

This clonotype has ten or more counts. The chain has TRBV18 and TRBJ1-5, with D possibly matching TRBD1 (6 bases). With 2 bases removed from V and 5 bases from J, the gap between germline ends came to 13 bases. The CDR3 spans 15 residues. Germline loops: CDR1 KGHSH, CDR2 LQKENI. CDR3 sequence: CASSPTGHPDQPQHF. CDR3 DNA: TGTGCCAGCTCACCAACGGGACACCCGGATCAGCCCCAGCATTTT. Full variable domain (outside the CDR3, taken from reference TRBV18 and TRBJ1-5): NAGVMQNPRHLVRRRGQEARLRCSPMKGHSHVYWYRQLPEEGLKFMVYLQKENIIDESGMPKERFSAEFPKEGPSILRIQQVVRGDSAAYFCASSPTGHPDQPQHFGDGTRLSIL.

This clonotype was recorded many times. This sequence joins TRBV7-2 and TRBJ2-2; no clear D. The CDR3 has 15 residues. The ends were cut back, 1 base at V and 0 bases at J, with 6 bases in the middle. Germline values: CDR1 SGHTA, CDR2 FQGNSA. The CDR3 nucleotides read TGTGCCAGCAGCTTAGGACTGACGAACACCGGGGAGCTGTTTTTT. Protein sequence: CASSLGLTNTGELFF.

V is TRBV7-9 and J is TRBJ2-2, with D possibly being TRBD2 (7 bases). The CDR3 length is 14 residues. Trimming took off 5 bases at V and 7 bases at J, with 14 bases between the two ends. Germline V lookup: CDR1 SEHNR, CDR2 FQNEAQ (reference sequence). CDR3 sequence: CASSQGLGGGELFF. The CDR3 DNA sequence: TGTGCCAGCAGCCAAGGACTAGGGGGCGGGGAGCTGTTTTTT.

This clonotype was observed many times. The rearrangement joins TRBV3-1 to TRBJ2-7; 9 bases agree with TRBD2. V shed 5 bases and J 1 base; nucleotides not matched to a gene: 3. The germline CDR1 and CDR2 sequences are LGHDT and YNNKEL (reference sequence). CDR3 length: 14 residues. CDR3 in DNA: TGTGCCAGCAGCACCCTAGCGGGGTCCTACGAGCAGTACTTC. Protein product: CASSTLAGSYEQYF.

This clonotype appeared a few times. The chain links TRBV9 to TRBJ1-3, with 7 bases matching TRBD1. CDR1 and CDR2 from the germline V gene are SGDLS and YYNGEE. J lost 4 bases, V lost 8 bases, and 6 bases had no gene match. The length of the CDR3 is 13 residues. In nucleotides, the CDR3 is TGTGCCAGTTCGACAGGGCTCGGAAACACCATATATTTT. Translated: CASSTGLGNTIYF. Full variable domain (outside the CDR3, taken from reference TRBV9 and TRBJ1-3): DSGVTQTPKHLITATGQRVTLRCSPRSGDLSVYWYQQSLDQGLQFLIQYYNGEERAKGNILERFSAQQFPDLHSELNLSSLELGDSALYFCASSTGLGNTIYFGEGSWLTVV.

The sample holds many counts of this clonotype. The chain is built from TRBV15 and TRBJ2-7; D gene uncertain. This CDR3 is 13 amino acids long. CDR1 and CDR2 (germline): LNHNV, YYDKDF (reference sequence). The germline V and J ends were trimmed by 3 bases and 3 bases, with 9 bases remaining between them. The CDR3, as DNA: TGTGCCACCAGCAGGAATCCCAACTACGAGCAGTACTTC. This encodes CATSRNPNYEQYF.

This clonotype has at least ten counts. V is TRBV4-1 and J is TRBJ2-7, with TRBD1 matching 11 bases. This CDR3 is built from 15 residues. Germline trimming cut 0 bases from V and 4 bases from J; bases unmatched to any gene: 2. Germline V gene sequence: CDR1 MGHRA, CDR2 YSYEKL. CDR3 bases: TGCGCCAGCAGCCAAGAGGACAGGGGGCGATACGAGCAGTACTTC. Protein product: CASSQEDRGRYEQYF.

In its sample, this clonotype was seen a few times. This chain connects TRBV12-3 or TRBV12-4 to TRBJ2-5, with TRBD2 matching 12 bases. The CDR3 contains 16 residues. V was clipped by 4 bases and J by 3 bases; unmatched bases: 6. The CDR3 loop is CASSSRTSGKKETQYF. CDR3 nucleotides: TGTGCCAGCAGTTCGCGGACTAGCGGGAAGAAAGAGACCCAGTACTTC.

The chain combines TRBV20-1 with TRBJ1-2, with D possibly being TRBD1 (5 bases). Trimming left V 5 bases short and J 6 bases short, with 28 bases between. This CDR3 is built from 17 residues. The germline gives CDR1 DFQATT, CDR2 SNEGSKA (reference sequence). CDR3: CSAPRWGYVGASHGYTF. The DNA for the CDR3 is TGCAGTGCTCCGAGATGGGGCTATGTAGGGGCGAGTCATGGCTACACCTTC.

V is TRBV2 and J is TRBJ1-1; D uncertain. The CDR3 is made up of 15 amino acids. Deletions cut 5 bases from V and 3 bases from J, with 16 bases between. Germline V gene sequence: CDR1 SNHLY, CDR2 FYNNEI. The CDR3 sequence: CASSLPGSMHTEAFF. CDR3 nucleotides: TGTGCCAGCAGTTTACCGGGAAGCATGCACACTGAAGCTTTCTTT. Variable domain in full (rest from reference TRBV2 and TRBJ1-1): EPEVTQTPSHQVTQMGQEVILRCVPISNHLYFYWYRQILGQKVEFLVSFYNNEISEKSEIFDDQFSVERPDGSNFTLKIRSTKLEDSAMYFCASSLPGSMHTEAFFGQGTRLTVV.